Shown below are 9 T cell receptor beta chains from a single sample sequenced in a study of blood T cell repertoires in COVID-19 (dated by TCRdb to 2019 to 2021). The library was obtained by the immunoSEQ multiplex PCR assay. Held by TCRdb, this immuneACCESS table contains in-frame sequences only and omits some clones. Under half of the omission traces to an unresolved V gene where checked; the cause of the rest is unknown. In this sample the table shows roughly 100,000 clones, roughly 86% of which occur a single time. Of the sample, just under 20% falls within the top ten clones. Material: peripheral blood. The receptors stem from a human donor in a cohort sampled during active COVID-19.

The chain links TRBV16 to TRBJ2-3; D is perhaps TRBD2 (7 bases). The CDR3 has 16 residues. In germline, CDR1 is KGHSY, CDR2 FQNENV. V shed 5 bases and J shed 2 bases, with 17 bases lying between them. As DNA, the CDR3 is TGTGCCAGCAGCAAAGCGGGGTCGGGACACACAGATACGCAGTATTTT. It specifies CASSKAGSGHTDTQYF. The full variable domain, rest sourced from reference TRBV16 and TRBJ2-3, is GEEVAQTPKHLVRGEGQKAKLYCAPIKGHSYVFWYQQVLKNEFKFLISFQNENVFDETGMPKERFSAKCLPNSPCSLEIQATKLEDSAVYFCASSKAGSGHTDTQYFGPGTRLTVL.

CDR3 bases: TGTGCCAGCAGTACGCGGACAGGCGGCACAGATACGCAGTATTTT. Its protein product is CASSTRTGGTDTQYF. The V call is TRBV28, the J call TRBJ2-3; the match to TRBD1 covers 7 bases. The junction had 6 bases not matched to a gene; V was cut back by 5 bases and J by 1 base. The CDR3 runs 15 residues. Germline V gives CDR1 MDHEN, CDR2 SYDVKM.

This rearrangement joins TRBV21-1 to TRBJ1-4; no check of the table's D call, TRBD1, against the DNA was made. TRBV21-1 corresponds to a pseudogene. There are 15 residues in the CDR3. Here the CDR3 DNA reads TGTGCCAGCACCACCTCCGGGACAGACAATGAAAAACTGTTTTTT. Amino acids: CASTTSGTDNEKLFF.

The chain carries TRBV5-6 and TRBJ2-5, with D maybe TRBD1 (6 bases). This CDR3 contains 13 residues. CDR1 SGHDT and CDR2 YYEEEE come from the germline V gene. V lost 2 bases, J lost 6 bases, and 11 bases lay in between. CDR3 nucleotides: TGTGCCAGCAGCTTCTTACAGGGCCAGACCCAGTACTTC. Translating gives CASSFLQGQTQYF. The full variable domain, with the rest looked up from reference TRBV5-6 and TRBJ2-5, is DAGVTQSPTHLIKTRGQQVTLRCSPKSGHDTVSWYQQALGQGPQFIFQYYEEEERQRGNFPDRFSGHQFPNYSSELNVNALLLGDSALYLCASSFLQGQTQYFGPGTRLLVL.

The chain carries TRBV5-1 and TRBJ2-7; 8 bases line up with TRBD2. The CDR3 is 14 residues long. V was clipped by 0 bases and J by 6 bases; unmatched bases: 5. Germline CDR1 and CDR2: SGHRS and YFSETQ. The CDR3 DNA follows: TGCGCCAGCAGCTTGGCCCCGGGAGGGGGCGAGCAGTACTTC. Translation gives CASSLAPGGGEQYF.

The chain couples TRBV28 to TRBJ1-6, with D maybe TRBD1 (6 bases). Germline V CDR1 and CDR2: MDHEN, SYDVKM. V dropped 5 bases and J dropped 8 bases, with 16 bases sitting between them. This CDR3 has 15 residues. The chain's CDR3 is CASSDSTGPDSPLHF. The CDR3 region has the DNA TGTGCCAGCAGTGATTCAACAGGGCCTGATTCACCCCTCCACTTT.

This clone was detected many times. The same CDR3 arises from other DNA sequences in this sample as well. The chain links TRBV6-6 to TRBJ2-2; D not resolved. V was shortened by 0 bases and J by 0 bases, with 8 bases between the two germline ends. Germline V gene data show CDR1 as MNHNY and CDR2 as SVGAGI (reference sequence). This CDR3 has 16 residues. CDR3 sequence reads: CASSYSRVANTGELFF. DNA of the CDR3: TGTGCCAGCAGTTACTCTAGAGTGGCGAACACCGGGGAGCTGTTTTTT.

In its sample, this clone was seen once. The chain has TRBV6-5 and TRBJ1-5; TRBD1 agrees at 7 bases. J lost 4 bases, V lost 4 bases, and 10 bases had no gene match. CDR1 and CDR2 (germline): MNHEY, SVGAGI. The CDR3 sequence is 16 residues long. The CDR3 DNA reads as TGTGCCAGCAGTTCGTCCGGGACAGTGAAAAATCAGCCCCAGCATTTT. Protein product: CASSSSGTVKNQPQHF.

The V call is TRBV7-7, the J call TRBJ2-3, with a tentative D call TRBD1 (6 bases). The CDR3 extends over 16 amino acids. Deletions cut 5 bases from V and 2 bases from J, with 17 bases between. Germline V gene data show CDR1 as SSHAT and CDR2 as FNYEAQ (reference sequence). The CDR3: CASSAGQGYNTDTQYF. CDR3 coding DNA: TGTGCCAGCAGCGCAGGGCAGGGGTATAACACAGATACGCAGTATTTT.